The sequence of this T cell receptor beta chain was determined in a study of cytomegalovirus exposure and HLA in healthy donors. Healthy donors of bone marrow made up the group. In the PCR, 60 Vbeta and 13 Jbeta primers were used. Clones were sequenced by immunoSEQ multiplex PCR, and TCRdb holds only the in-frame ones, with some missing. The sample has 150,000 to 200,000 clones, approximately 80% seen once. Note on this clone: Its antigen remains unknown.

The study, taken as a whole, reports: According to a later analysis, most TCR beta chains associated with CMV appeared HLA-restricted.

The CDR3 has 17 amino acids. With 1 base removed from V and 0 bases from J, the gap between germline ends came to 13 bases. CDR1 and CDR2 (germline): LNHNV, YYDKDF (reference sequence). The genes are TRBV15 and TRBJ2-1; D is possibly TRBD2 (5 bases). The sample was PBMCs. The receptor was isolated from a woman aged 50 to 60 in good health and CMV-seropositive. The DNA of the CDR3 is TGTGCCACCAGCAGAGGAGGGCGGCCTCGCTCCTACAATGAGCAGTTCTTC. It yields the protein CATSRGGRPRSYNEQFF.